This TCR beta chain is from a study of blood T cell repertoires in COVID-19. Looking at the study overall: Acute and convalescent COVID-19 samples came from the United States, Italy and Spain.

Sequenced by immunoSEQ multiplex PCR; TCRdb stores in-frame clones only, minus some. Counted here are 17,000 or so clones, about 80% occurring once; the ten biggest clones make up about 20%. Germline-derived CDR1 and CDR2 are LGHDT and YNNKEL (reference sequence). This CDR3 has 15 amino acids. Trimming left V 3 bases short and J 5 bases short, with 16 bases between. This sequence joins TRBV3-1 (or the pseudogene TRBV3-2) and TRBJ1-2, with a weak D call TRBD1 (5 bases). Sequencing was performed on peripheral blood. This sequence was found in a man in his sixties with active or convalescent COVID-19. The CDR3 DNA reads TGTGCCAGCAGCCACTCTCTCCTCCGGACATATGGCTACACCTTC. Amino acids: CASSHSLLRTYGYTF.